These T cell receptor beta chains were read from a single sample in a study of T cell repertoires in cytomegalovirus infection. Their antigen targets remain unknown. TCRdb re-analysed the reads in MiXCR, keeping a single row per CDR3 protein. The sample contains about 920,000 distinct CDR3 sequences, about a third of which appear only once. Source: cultured CD8+ T cells from PBMCs, taken from culture after CMV antigen stimulation. The source is a human donor in good health (CMV status not recorded). Some clones in this sample may be carry-over from other donors' samples. CDR3s leave out the opening cysteine and the closing phenylalanine or tryptophan. The D gene is left open where the match is weak. Not all rows give a size; the values are once, few, many and, for expanded clones, a class.

d_gene	abundance	v_gene	j_gene	CDR3aa
.	.	TRBV5-6	TRBJ1-3	ASSLESRGNTIY
.	few	TRBV4-3	TRBJ2-1	ASSDRDEGVGEQF
.	.	TRBV4-1	TRBJ2-7	ASSQDPPYEQY
TRBD1	many	TRBV7-6	TRBJ1-2	ASSSTGGGGYT
.	.	TRBV6-6	TRBJ2-5	ASSSLLDQETQY
.	many	TRBV6-1	TRBJ1-5	ASSEGVSSNQPQH
.	.	TRBV7-9	TRBJ2-1	ASSFGGGIYNEQF
TRBD1	.	TRBV6-2/TRBV6-3	TRBJ1-2	ASSPDRAFGYT
.	many	TRBV25-1	TRBJ1-1	ASSVDNPFEAF
TRBD1	.	TRBV10-3	TRBJ1-2	AIRSQGAVDGYT
.	.	TRBV24-1	TRBJ2-2	ATSLRSQGNTGELF
.	.	TRBV4-3	TRBJ2-5	ASSRSWGSQETQY
.	.	TRBV7-8	TRBJ1-3	ASSPPGGTGNTIY
.	few	TRBV7-9	TRBJ1-2	ASSSPPTATNYGYT
.	.	TRBV6-1	TRBJ1-4	ASAVGGKLF
TRBD2	.	TRBV4-3	TRBJ2-3	ASSQDPAGTKGTQY
.	.	TRBV19	TRBJ1-1	ASSISQGNGEAF
.	.	TRBV7-9	TRBJ2-5	ASSRTADRETQY
.	.	TRBV27	TRBJ1-2	ASSSRAGLYGYT
.	few	TRBV20-1	TRBJ1-2	SARDQGREPTNYGYT
TRBD1	many	TRBV12-3/TRBV12-4	TRBJ1-3	ASSWTGDGNTIY
.	few	TRBV12-3/TRBV12-4	TRBJ2-5	ASSLDRKTQY
.	few	TRBV27	TRBJ2-2	ASSPAEFRNTGELF
TRBD1	.	TRBV7-4	TRBJ2-2	ASSEVGQGSPHGELF
TRBD1	.	TRBV7-9	TRBJ2-1	ASRSGGVKQF
TRBD2	.	TRBV7-6	TRBJ2-2	ASSPPPGLAGTGELF
.	.	TRBV5-4	TRBJ2-1	ARSLYPGNEQF
.	many	TRBV5-5	TRBJ1-5	ASSLDVGKNQPQH
TRBD2	few	TRBV12-3/TRBV12-4	TRBJ2-5	ASSGGGTEETQY
TRBD2	.	TRBV28	TRBJ2-1	ASSLWGLAGGSYNEQF
.	.	TRBV27	TRBJ2-3	ASSPLQGTDTQY
.	.	TRBV15	TRBJ2-3	ATSSSTRGPEY
.	many	TRBV7-9	TRBJ1-2	ASEASSSLEWRGLEAMT
.	many	TRBV7-3	TRBJ2-5	ASSLNGVETQY
.	.	TRBV12-3/TRBV12-4	TRBJ2-7	ASSTLGIYEQY
.	many	TRBV27	TRBJ2-1	ASSRSSYNEQF
TRBD2	.	TRBV6-1	TRBJ2-5	ASGTSGQSGTQY
.	many	TRBV28	TRBJ1-2	ASSFGGLRTHGYT
.	many	TRBV7-8	TRBJ2-5	ASSLVVGVQETQY
.	.	TRBV12-5	TRBJ2-1	ASGLITGGGRYNEQF
.	.	TRBV2	TRBJ2-2	ANSDSVKANTGELF
.	.	TRBV7-9	TRBJ1-1	ASSSGRLTGF
.	.	TRBV19	TRBJ1-1	ASSIQMNTEAF
.	.	TRBV12-3/TRBV12-4	TRBJ1-2	ASSFFRRGGNGYT
.	few	TRBV10-3	TRBJ2-3	AISDPDGPSTDTQY
TRBD1	.	TRBV20-1	TRBJ2-4	SASQGQALAKNIQY
TRBD2	.	TRBV27	TRBJ2-1	ASSLGLAGGPRNEQF
.	.	TRBV6-6	TRBJ1-1	ASSYSKGPNTEAF
TRBD1	.	TRBV4-3	TRBJ1-1	ASSQGQAGGTEAF
.	.	TRBV15	TRBJ2-3	ATSRRGTGGRTDTQY
.	.	TRBV11-3	TRBJ1-6	ASSLDRRTESSYNSPLH
.	.	TRBV27	TRBJ1-1	ASSSGVREAF
.	many	TRBV5-4	TRBJ2-5	ASTRGGGEYQETQY
TRBD1	few	TRBV27	TRBJ1-1	ASSLSGTGYTEAF
TRBD1	few	TRBV10-3	TRBJ2-1	AISESGRGYYNEQF
.	.	TRBV7-9	TRBJ1-2	ASSAQGRYT
TRBD1	.	TRBV4-3	TRBJ2-4	ASSQGTGAKNIQY
TRBD2	.	TRBV7-3	TRBJ2-5	TSSPGLAGGPRETQY
.	few	TRBV19	TRBJ2-6	ASTLQASGANVLT
.	.	TRBV2	TRBJ2-1	ASRDDTVSYNEQF